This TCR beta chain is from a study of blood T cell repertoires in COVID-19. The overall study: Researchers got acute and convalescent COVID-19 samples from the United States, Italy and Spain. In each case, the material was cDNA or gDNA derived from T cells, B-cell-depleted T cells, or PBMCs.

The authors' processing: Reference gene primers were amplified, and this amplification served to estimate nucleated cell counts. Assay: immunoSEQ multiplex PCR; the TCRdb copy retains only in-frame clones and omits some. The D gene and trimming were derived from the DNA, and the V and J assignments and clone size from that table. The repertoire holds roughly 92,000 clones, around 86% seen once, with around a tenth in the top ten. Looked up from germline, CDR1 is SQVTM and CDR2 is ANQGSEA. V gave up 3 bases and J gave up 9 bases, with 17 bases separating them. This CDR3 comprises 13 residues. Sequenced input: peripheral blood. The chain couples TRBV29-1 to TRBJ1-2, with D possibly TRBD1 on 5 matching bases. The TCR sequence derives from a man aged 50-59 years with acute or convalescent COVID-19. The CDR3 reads CSVDFVQGRSYTF. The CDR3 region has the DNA TGCAGCGTTGATTTCGTGCAGGGTCGAAGCTACACCTTC.